The 18 T cell receptor beta chains below come from one sample, sequenced in a study of identical twins (dated by TCRdb to 2016 to 2017). The method behind the library was 5' RACE. For sequencing, an Illumina HiSeq 2000 was employed. Starting from the raw public reads, TCRdb applied fastp trimming at Q25, assembled clones with MiXCR and retained in-frame beta chains. Rows matching on CDR3 protein sequence are summarized as one entry with the most common DNA and genes. This sample gives under 300,000 distinct CDR3 sequences in total; roughly 13% of them show up just once. The ten largest clones capture roughly 4.2% of the sample. This same sample was also part of a study on yellow fever vaccine responses in identical twins.

What was sequenced was memory (CD45RO+) T cells sorted from blood. The cell subset or site tag for this specimen amounts to: CD45RO+ enriched T cells. Every receptor here comes from a woman under 30 in good health.

This clonotype has more than one count but fewer than ten. V is TRBV5-6 and J is TRBJ1-2, with 7 bases lining up with TRBD1. V gave up 3 bases and J gave up 8 bases; unmatched junction bases: 10. This CDR3 spans 14 amino acids. Germline V gene lookup returns CDR1 SGHDT and CDR2 YYEEEE. The CDR3 is CASSYDRESDGYTF. CDR3 coding DNA: TGTGCCAGCAGCTACGACAGGGAAAGTGACGGCTACACCTTC.

This clonotype was counted only a few times. This chain uses TRBV12-3 or TRBV12-4 with TRBJ1-1; TRBD1 is a possible D gene (5 bases). CDR3 length equals 13 residues. Trimming shortened V by 6 bases and J by 6 bases, and 14 bases separated the two germline ends. The CDR3 spells CASSQKGTAEAFF. The CDR3 nucleotides are TGTGCCAGCAGCCAGAAGGGGACGGCTGAAGCTTTCTTT.

This clonotype appeared many times. The genes are TRBV4-3 and TRBJ1-4; D unresolved. The V gene lost 1 base and the J gene lost 4 bases, with 16 bases spanning the gap. This CDR3 has 17 residues. The germline CDR1 and CDR2 sequences are LGHNA and YSLEER. CDR3 nucleotides: TGCGCCAGCAGCCAAGGATCTTTTTTGGGATTTAATGAAAAACTGTTTTTT. Residues: CASSQGSFLGFNEKLFF.

This clonotype was counted at least ten times. The rearrangement joins TRBV28 to TRBJ2-3; tentatively, D is TRBD2 (6 bases). The CDR3 has 15 residues. With 3 bases removed from V and 2 bases from J, the gap between germline ends came to 12 bases. Germline V gives CDR1 MDHEN, CDR2 SYDVKM. CDR3 DNA: TGTGCCAGCAGTTTTGGGCGGGGATACACAGATACGCAGTATTTT. Amino acid sequence: CASSFGRGYTDTQYF.

Many counts were recorded for this clonotype. The rearrangement links TRBV12-3 or TRBV12-4 to TRBJ2-3, with D tentatively TRBD1 or TRBD2 (5 bases each). V was trimmed by 5 bases and J by 2 bases, leaving 14 bases between them. The CDR3 consists of 15 residues. DNA of the CDR3: TGTGCCAGCAGTCCTCCGGGACGGACCACAGATACGCAGTATTTT. The encoded protein is CASSPPGRTTDTQYF.

This clonotype was counted between two and nine times. The V call is TRBV11-2, the J call TRBJ2-1, with TRBD2 identical over 9 bases. This CDR3 region has 13 residues. Per germline, CDR1 SGHAT and CDR2 FQNNGV. The trim removed 4 bases at V and 12 bases at J, leaving 7 bases unmatched. CDR3 residues: CASSSGLADRQFF. Here the CDR3 DNA reads TGTGCCAGCAGCTCGGGACTAGCTGACCGGCAGTTCTTC.

This clonotype was seen many times. The chain couples TRBV3-1 to TRBJ2-2; tentatively, D is TRBD1 or TRBD2 (5 bases each). The germline gives CDR1 LGHDT, CDR2 YNNKEL (reference sequence). There are 17 residues in the CDR3. Trimming stripped 4 bases from V and 1 base from J, with 16 bases between. CDR3 sequence (DNA): TGTGCCAGCAGCCTCCGGGACCGAACCTTGAACACCGGGGAGCTGTTTTTT. It specifies CASSLRDRTLNTGELFF. The complete variable domain, with remaining parts taken from reference TRBV3-1 and TRBJ2-2, reads DTAVSQTPKYLVTQMGNDKSIKCEQNLGHDTMYWYKQDSKKFLKIMFSYNNKELIINETVPNRFSPKSPDKAHLNLHINSLELGDSAVYFCASSLRDRTLNTGELFFGEGSRLTVL.

Only a few counts were recorded for this clonotype. The chain combines TRBV6-6 with TRBJ2-1; D remains ambiguous. V shed 4 bases and J shed 6 bases, with 7 bases lying between them. The CDR3 length is 12 residues. Germline V lookup: CDR1 MNHNY, CDR2 SVGAGI (reference sequence). This chain's CDR3 is CASSSAGNEQFF. In nucleotides, the CDR3 is TGTGCCAGCAGTTCCGCCGGCAATGAGCAGTTCTTC.

This clonotype was counted only a few times. The J gene is TRBJ2-2, the V gene TRBV6-1; tentatively, D is TRBD1 (6 bases). Germline V gene data show CDR1 as MNHNS and CDR2 as SASEGT. The CDR3 has 15 residues. Trimming left V 5 bases short and J 3 bases short, with 13 bases between. CDR3 DNA: TGTGCCAGCAGTAGAGGGGACACCCACACCGGGGAGCTGTTTTTT. The encoded protein is CASSRGDTHTGELFF.

This clonotype was counted between two and nine times. J is TRBJ2-7 and V is TRBV4-3; 7 bases align to TRBD1. With 0 bases clipped from V and 4 bases from J, the junction kept 6 bases outside the gene matches. This CDR3 region has 15 residues. CDR1 is LGHNA and CDR2 is YSLEER in the germline V gene. CDR3: CASSQEETGSYEQYF. The CDR3 bases are TGCGCCAGCAGCCAAGAAGAGACAGGGTCGTACGAGCAGTACTTC.

In this sample, this clonotype turned up once. CDR3 sequence (DNA): TGTGCCATGTCGGGACAGGGGGCCTACGAGCAGTACTTC. Encoded protein: CAMSGQGAYEQYF. The rearrangement links TRBV2 to TRBJ2-7; 11 bases are shared with TRBD1. CDR1 is SNHLY and CDR2 is FYNNEI in the germline V gene. CDR3 size: 13 residues. Trimming at V came to 10 bases and at J to 2 bases, leaving 4 bases not matched to a gene.

There are a few counts of this clonotype. The CDR3 sequence is CASSLMGRGTEAFF. CDR3 sequence (DNA): TGTGCCAGCAGCCTAATGGGTCGGGGCACTGAAGCTTTCTTT. The rearrangement joins TRBV12-3 or TRBV12-4 to TRBJ1-1, with unresolved D. The CDR3 extends over 14 amino acids. Trimming stripped 6 bases from V and 4 bases from J, with 15 bases between.

The chain is built from TRBV7-2 and TRBJ2-3; perhaps TRBD2 as D (6 bases). Trimming removed 4 bases from V and 5 bases from J, with 19 bases in between. Germline-derived CDR1 and CDR2 are SGHTA and FQGNSA. CDR3 length: 16 residues. DNA for the CDR3: TGTGCCAGCAGCTCGAACCCCACGGGGGTGGGAGATACGCAGTATTTT. Translating gives CASSSNPTGVGDTQYF.

The CDR3 is CASSFQGMGSYEQYF. For the CDR3, the DNA is TGTGCCAGCAGCTTTCAGGGGATGGGGAGCTACGAGCAGTACTTC. The chain couples TRBV7-2 to TRBJ2-7, with a tentative D call TRBD1 (6 bases). Germline V gives CDR1 SGHTA, CDR2 FQGNSA. Trimming left V 3 bases short and J 3 bases short, with 15 bases between. This CDR3 has 15 residues.

V and J are TRBV7-9 and TRBJ1-1; D is unresolved. V was trimmed by 5 bases and J by 3 bases, leaving 7 bases between them. The CDR3 sequence is 12 residues long. Germline V lookup: CDR1 SEHNR, CDR2 FQNEAQ (reference sequence). CDR3 amino acids: CASSIVDTEAFF. The CDR3 DNA follows: TGTGCCAGCAGCATAGTAGACACTGAAGCTTTCTTT.

This chain joins TRBV10-2 and TRBJ2-7; weak D call: TRBD2 (5 bases). The CDR3 has 13 residues. Trimming took off 1 base at V and 4 bases at J, with 8 bases between the two ends. Germline values: CDR1 WSHSY, CDR2 SAAADI. In DNA, the CDR3 is TGCGCCAGCAGTGAGTACACGGGATACGAGCAGTACTTC. This codes for CASSEYTGYEQYF.

This clonotype was seen more than once but under ten times. V gene TRBV12-3 or TRBV12-4 combines with J gene TRBJ1-1; weak D call: TRBD1 (6 bases). CDR3 length: 12 amino acids. V was pared by 6 bases and J by 6 bases, with 11 bases between. The CDR3 reads CASRRTVPEAFF. The CDR3, as DNA: TGTGCCAGCAGGAGGACAGTTCCTGAAGCTTTCTTT.

This clonotype came up many times. This rearrangement joins TRBV7-2 to TRBJ1-5, with D possibly matching TRBD1 (6 bases). This CDR3 comprises 14 residues. V lost 5 bases and J lost 0, with 8 bases in between. The germline V gene encodes CDR1 SGHTA and CDR2 FQGNSA. The CDR3 bases are TGTGCCAGCAGCCCGGACAGTAGCAATCAGCCCCAGCATTTT. Its protein product is CASSPDSSNQPQHF.